The 22 T cell receptor beta chains presented below share a single source sample, sequenced in a study of T cell responses to AZD1222 COVID-19 vaccine. Clones were sequenced by immunoSEQ multiplex PCR, and TCRdb holds only the in-frame ones, with some missing. Altogether roughly 140,000 clones are present, around nine tenths being singletons, with the ten largest covering 3.4%. The sample was peripheral blood, taken on day 0 of AZD1222 vaccination. These receptors were obtained from an adult in good health.

This clone was recorded only once. This CDR3 reads CSIHPKGGGLMNTEAFF. CDR3 DNA sequence: TGCAGCATACACCCTAAGGGGGGCGGGCTGATGAACACTGAAGCTTTCTTT. The chain employs TRBV29-1 and TRBJ1-1; D is possibly TRBD1 (6 bases). This CDR3 region has 17 residues. Trimming left V 8 bases short and J 0 bases short, with 25 bases between. Per germline, CDR1 SQVTM and CDR2 ANQGSEA.

This clone was recorded once. This chain uses TRBV5-5 with TRBJ1-5, with D tentatively TRBD1 (6 bases). V lost 1 base and J lost 5, with 16 bases in between. The CDR3 consists of 16 residues. Germline-derived CDR1 and CDR2 are SGHKS and YYEKEE (reference sequence). The CDR3 here is CASSLSTGAGYQPQHF. The DNA of the CDR3 is TGTGCCAGCAGCTTGAGTACGGGGGCAGGTTATCAGCCCCAGCATTTT. Looking up the rest from reference TRBV5-5 and TRBJ1-5 gives the full variable domain: DAGVTQSPTHLIKTRGQQVTLRCSPISGHKSVSWYQQVLGQGPQFIFQYYEKEERGRGNFPDRFSARQFPNYSSELNVNALLLGDSALYLCASSLSTGAGYQPQHFGDGTRLSIL.

This chain uses TRBV6-1 with TRBJ1-3, with 7 bases that match TRBD1. Trimming cost V 2 bases and J 2 bases; bases outside gene matches: 3. Germline assignment: CDR1 MNHNS and CDR2 SASEGT. The length of the CDR3 is 15 residues. The CDR3 reads CASSERRGPGNTIYF. The CDR3 DNA follows: TGTGCCAGCAGTGAAAGGAGGGGGCCTGGAAACACCATATATTTT.

The rearrangement links TRBV19 to TRBJ1-1, with D hard to call. The CDR3 contains 13 residues. V lost 0 bases to trimming and J lost 7 bases, with 9 bases between them. Germline V gives CDR1 LNHDA, CDR2 SQIVND (reference sequence). CDR3 sequence: CASSIEGRGEAFF. The CDR3 region has the DNA TGTGCCAGTAGTATAGAGGGGAGAGGTGAAGCTTTCTTT.

The gene calls are TRBV5-4 and TRBJ2-5; 13 bases are a match to TRBD2. This CDR3 contains 17 residues. Germline CDR1 is SGHNT and CDR2 is YYREEE (reference sequence). Losses at the gene ends were 4 bases for V and 5 bases for J; bases not matched to a gene: 11. CDR3: CASSRPTSGRALETQYF. In DNA form, the CDR3 reads TGTGCCAGCAGCAGACCAACTAGCGGGAGGGCCCTGGAGACCCAGTACTTC.

The rearrangement joins TRBV18 to TRBJ1-1; D uncertain. In germline, CDR1 is KGHSH, CDR2 LQKENI. The ends were cut back, 2 bases at V and 2 bases at J, with 12 bases in the middle. The CDR3 is 15 residues long. CDR3 sequence (DNA): TGTGCCAGCTCACCAAAGAGGTCGGGTAACACTGAAGCTTTCTTT. Protein product: CASSPKRSGNTEAFF.

The chain uses TRBV9 and TRBJ2-3; 7 bases are shared with TRBD1. CDR1 and CDR2 from the germline V gene are SGDLS and YYNGEE. This CDR3 region has 14 residues. Trimming at V came to 0 bases and at J to 9 bases, leaving 7 bases not matched to a gene. The CDR3 sequence is CASSVEAGDRTQYF. DNA for the CDR3: TGTGCCAGCAGCGTAGAGGCTGGGGACAGAACGCAGTATTTT.

The chain couples TRBV7-2 to TRBJ2-5, with TRBD2 matching 8 bases. This CDR3 is built from 15 residues. The V segment lost 6 bases and the J segment 4 bases; nucleotides outside the gene matches: 10. Germline V CDR1 and CDR2: SGHTA, FQGNSA. This CDR3 reads CASSLGLAVGETQYF. The CDR3 DNA follows: TGTGCCAGCAGTCTAGGACTAGCCGTTGGAGAGACCCAGTACTTC.

V usage is TRBV5-8 and J usage is TRBJ2-3; D possibly matches TRBD1 or TRBD2 (6 bases each). Trimming removed 5 bases from V and 2 bases from J, with 15 bases in between. Germline V lookup: CDR1 SGHTS, CDR2 YDEGEE. The CDR3 consists of 15 residues. As DNA, the CDR3 is TGTGCCAGCAGAGGGGGTTGGGGGGACACAGATACGCAGTATTTT. Its translation: CASRGGWGDTDTQYF.

The chain joins TRBV6-1 to TRBJ1-4, with D perhaps matching TRBD1 (5 bases). The germline V gene encodes CDR1 MNHNS and CDR2 SASEGT. Trimming stripped 1 base from V and 3 bases from J, with 9 bases between. The length of the CDR3 is 15 residues. In DNA, the CDR3 is TGTGCCAGCAGTGAAGTTTGGGGGTCTAATGAAAAACTGTTTTTT. This gives the protein CASSEVWGSNEKLFF.

The chain links TRBV7-6 to TRBJ2-5; 11 bases map to TRBD2. This CDR3 comprises 16 residues. The germline gives CDR1 SGHVS, CDR2 FNYEAQ. The ends lost 2 bases at V and 5 bases at J; junction bases unmatched: 7. The CDR3, as DNA: TGTGCCAGCAGCTTATCTAGCGGGGGGTTGATGGAGACCCAGTACTTC. The encoded protein is CASSLSSGGLMETQYF.

CDR3 in amino acids: CASSLGRLVEGVGELFF. CDR3 sequence (DNA): TGCGCCAGCAGCCTAGGACGACTAGTTGAAGGTGTCGGGGAGCTGTTTTTT. The J gene is TRBJ2-2, the V gene TRBV4-3; D is possibly TRBD2 (6 bases). The CDR3 contains 17 residues. V was trimmed by 4 bases and J by 7 bases, leaving 22 bases between them. Germline loops: CDR1 LGHNA, CDR2 YSLEER.

The rearrangement uses TRBV7-2 and TRBJ1-1; 9 nucleotides align to TRBD1. With V trimmed by 1 base and J by 4 bases, 7 bases remained unmatched. Per germline, CDR1 SGHTA and CDR2 FQGNSA. This CDR3 is 16 amino acids long. Here the CDR3 reads CASSLDSRQGGTEAFF. The CDR3 DNA reads TGTGCCAGCAGCTTAGACTCCAGACAGGGGGGCACTGAAGCTTTCTTT.

The rearrangement uses TRBV4-1 and TRBJ1-4; 9 bases map to TRBD1. The V and J ends lost 4 bases and 8 bases, in that order; junction bases with no gene match: 8. This CDR3 has 15 amino acids. Per germline, CDR1 MGHRA and CDR2 YSYEKL. CDR3 sequence reads: CASSLTGQGREKLFF. As DNA, the CDR3 is TGCGCCAGCAGCCTGACGGGACAGGGACGAGAAAAACTGTTTTTT.

The V and J genes are TRBV30 and TRBJ1-2; D remains ambiguous. V was shortened by 0 bases and J by 8 bases, with 16 bases between the two germline ends. This CDR3 has 14 amino acids. CDR1 and CDR2 from the germline V gene are GTSNPN and SVGIG (reference sequence). The CDR3 loop reads CAWSVLSGYEGYTF. In DNA, the CDR3 is TGTGCCTGGAGTGTACTATCGGGGTATGAGGGCTACACCTTC. The full variable domain, its missing parts supplied by reference TRBV30 and TRBJ1-2, is SQTIHQWPATLVQPVGSPLSLECTVEGTSNPNLYWYRQAAGRGLQLLFYSVGIGQISSEVPQNLSASRPQDRQFILSSKKLLLSDSGFYLCAWSVLSGYEGYTFGSGTRLTVV.

This chain uses TRBV5-4 with TRBJ2-3, with no clear D. Germline values: CDR1 SGHNT, CDR2 YYREEE (reference sequence). Trimming took off 4 bases at V and 2 bases at J, with 14 bases between the two ends. This CDR3 region has 15 residues. The CDR3 sequence: CASSPEWQTTDTQYF. DNA for the CDR3: TGTGCCAGCAGCCCCGAGTGGCAGACCACAGATACGCAGTATTTT.

The V and J genes are TRBV11-2 and TRBJ2-7; 10 nucleotides match TRBD1. Germline V CDR1 and CDR2: SGHAT, FQNNGV. Trimming removed 2 bases from V and 5 bases from J; junction bases left unmatched: 6. The CDR3 is made up of 15 amino acids. The CDR3 reads CASSLIGTGVNEQYF. Written as DNA, the CDR3 is TGTGCCAGCAGCTTAATTGGGACAGGGGTTAACGAGCAGTACTTC.

This chain uses TRBV6-1 with TRBJ2-7; TRBD2 might be the D (6 bases). The CDR3 sequence is 16 residues long. Germline assignment: CDR1 MNHNS and CDR2 SASEGT. Between the trimmed V and J ends, which lost 6 bases and 0 bases, there was a span of 18 bases. The CDR3, as DNA: TGTGCCAGCAGGGAAACCGGACTACCGAGCTCCTACGAGCAGTACTTC. Translation: CASRETGLPSSYEQYF.

The rearrangement joins TRBV4-2 to TRBJ1-5, with D perhaps TRBD1 (5 bases). The CDR3 runs to 18 residues. The V end was cut by 5 bases, the J end by 7 bases, with 27 bases between. CDR1 and CDR2 (germline): LGHNA, YNFKEQ. The CDR3 reads CASSARHGSGTPNQPQHF. The CDR3 bases are TGTGCCAGCAGCGCAAGACACGGCAGCGGGACTCCAAACCAGCCCCAGCATTTT.

The chain uses TRBV12-3 or TRBV12-4 and TRBJ1-5, with D maybe TRBD1 (6 bases). Trimming shortened V by 6 bases and J by 6 bases, and 12 bases separated the two germline ends. CDR3 length: 13 residues. The DNA of the CDR3 is TGTGCCAGCAGAGCAGGGGAGCTTCAGCCCCAGCATTTT. Its translation is CASRAGELQPQHF.

The rearrangement uses TRBV6-6 and TRBJ1-5; a possible D gene is TRBD1 (5 bases). Per germline, CDR1 MNHNY and CDR2 SVGAGI (reference sequence). The CDR3 is 14 residues long. Between the trimmed V and J ends, which lost 7 bases and 7 bases, there was a span of 17 bases. CDR3: CASTLGPFDQPQHF. CDR3 nucleotide sequence: TGTGCCAGCACACTGGGACCTTTTGACCAGCCCCAGCATTTT.

The chain couples TRBV15 to TRBJ1-1; D gene uncertain. The CDR3 is 12 amino acids. V lost 3 bases and J 3 bases, leaving 5 bases between the germline ends. Germline CDR1 reads LNHNV; CDR2 reads YYDKDF (reference sequence). CDR3 DNA: TGTGCCACCAGCAGTACAGACACTGAAGCTTTCTTT. Translated: CATSSTDTEAFF.